A single sample gave rise to the 21 T cell receptor beta chains below, sequenced in a study of shared clonotypes between healthy human individuals. The protocol was immunoSEQ multiplex PCR, while the TCRdb copy is restricted to in-frame clones and leaves out a portion. The profile shows some 2,000,000 clones, about 95% of them singletons. Positive CCR7 selection of CD45RO-negative cells yielded the naive CD8 cells, and terminally differentiated effector memory CD45RA+ cells were excluded. The source material was naive CD8+ T cells sorted from blood. Receptors were obtained from a man younger than 35 in good health.

The genes are TRBV10-1 and TRBJ2-2; 8 bases are a match to TRBD1. The CDR3 covers 17 residues. The V segment lost 1 base and the J segment 4 bases; nucleotides outside the gene matches: 8. CDR1 WNHNN and CDR2 SYGVQD come from the germline V gene (reference sequence). CDR3 loop: CASSEFPQGASTGELFF. CDR3 sequence (DNA): TGCGCCAGCAGTGAGTTTCCGCAGGGGGCCTCCACCGGGGAGCTGTTTTTT.

V usage is TRBV27 and J usage is TRBJ1-1, with no clear D. Trimming took off 1 base at V and 5 bases at J, with 17 bases between the two ends. CDR1 is MNHEY and CDR2 is SMNVEV in the germline V gene (reference sequence). This CDR3 contains 16 residues. The CDR3, as DNA: TGTGCCAGCAGTTTATTCGCGGACTTCCCGAAGACTGAAGCTTTCTTT. It yields the protein CASSLFADFPKTEAFF.

As concerns this clone: The sample holds other DNA sequences that translate to the same CDR3. The chain recombines TRBV4-1 with TRBJ2-7; 9 nucleotides align to TRBD2. The CDR3 is made up of 14 amino acids. Germline CDR1 is MGHRA and CDR2 is YSYEKL. Losses at the gene ends were 4 bases for V and 3 bases for J; bases not matched to a gene: 4. The CDR3 sequence: CASSPLAGGYEQYF. The CDR3 coding sequence is TGCGCCAGCAGCCCACTAGCGGGCGGCTACGAGCAGTACTTC.

J is TRBJ1-5 and V is TRBV10-2, with 8 bases matching TRBD1. The ends lost 6 bases at V and 3 bases at J; junction bases unmatched: 4. The length of the CDR3 is 14 residues. In germline, CDR1 is WSHSY, CDR2 SAAADI. In nucleotides, the CDR3 is TGCGCCAGCAGCGGACAGGGTATCAATCAGCCCCAGCATTTT. Amino acid sequence: CASSGQGINQPQHF.

Note on this clone: This sample includes further DNA sequences coding for the same CDR3. V usage is TRBV5-5 and J usage is TRBJ2-7; D is ambiguous. Germline V CDR1 and CDR2: SGHKS, YYEKEE (reference sequence). V was cut by 2 bases and J by 2 bases, with 8 bases left in between. The CDR3 contains 13 residues. The CDR3 protein is CASSLDRAYEQYF. The CDR3 region has the DNA TGTGCCAGCAGCTTAGACCGAGCCTACGAGCAGTACTTC.

The V and J genes are TRBV9 and TRBJ1-2; D is perhaps TRBD1 (5 bases). Trimming left V 4 bases short and J 1 base short, with 23 bases between. The CDR3 covers 18 residues. The germline gives CDR1 SGDLS, CDR2 YYNGEE. The CDR3 region is CASSRVEREGQGNYGYTF. Here the CDR3 DNA reads TGTGCCAGCAGCAGGGTTGAGAGGGAGGGGCAGGGTAACTATGGCTACACCTTC.

This sequence joins TRBV7-2 and TRBJ2-7, with D possibly being TRBD2 (5 bases). The CDR3 spans 14 residues. The germline gives CDR1 SGHTA, CDR2 FQGNSA. Between the trimmed V and J ends, which lost 2 bases and 4 bases, there was a span of 12 bases. In DNA, the CDR3 is TGTGCCAGCAGCTTAATGGGCCGGAGGTACGAGCAGTACTTC. Its protein is CASSLMGRRYEQYF. The full variable domain, rest sourced from reference TRBV7-2 and TRBJ2-7, is GAGVSQSPSNKVTEKGKDVELRCDPISGHTALYWYRQSLGQGLEFLIYFQGNSAPDKSGLPSDRFSAERTGGSVSTLTIQRTQQEDSAVYLCASSLMGRRYEQYFGPGTRLTVT.

The rearrangement links TRBV6-5 to TRBJ1-2; D perhaps matches TRBD1 (6 bases). There are 14 residues in the CDR3. The ends were cut back, 7 bases at V and 2 bases at J, with 14 bases in the middle. Germline-derived CDR1 and CDR2 are MNHEY and SVGAGI. The CDR3 DNA sequence: TGTGCCAGCAATCTTAGGGGGTCGAACTATGGCTACACCTTC. It is translated as CASNLRGSNYGYTF.

V and J are TRBV5-6 and TRBJ2-1; 14 bases align to TRBD2. Trimming took 4 bases from V and 9 from J; bases not matched to a gene: 3. The CDR3 length is 14 residues. Germline V gene lookup returns CDR1 SGHDT and CDR2 YYEEEE. CDR3 in amino acids: CASSTGLAGVEQFF. In DNA, the CDR3 is TGTGCCAGCAGCACGGGACTAGCGGGAGTTGAGCAGTTCTTC.

The rearrangement uses TRBV4-1 and TRBJ1-2; no definite D call. From germline, CDR1 is MGHRA and CDR2 YSYEKL. The CDR3 totals 13 residues. Trimming left V 3 bases short and J 2 bases short, with 7 bases between. DNA of the CDR3: TGCGCCAGCAGCCACGTGGAAAACTATGGCTACACCTTC. Its protein product is CASSHVENYGYTF.

The chain is built from TRBV4-1 and TRBJ2-7; 10 nucleotides agree with TRBD2. This CDR3 has 17 residues. Unmatched junction bases numbered 5, after V lost 0 bases and J lost 0 bases. Germline CDR1 is MGHRA and CDR2 is YSYEKL. This CDR3 reads CASSQDFTSGTSYEQYF. For the CDR3, the DNA is TGCGCCAGCAGCCAAGATTTCACTAGCGGGACCTCCTACGAGCAGTACTTC.

The chain couples TRBV5-4 to TRBJ2-7; D possibly corresponds to TRBD1 (5 bases). Trimming took 2 bases from V and 5 from J, leaving 17 bases between them. This CDR3 spans 15 amino acids. The germline V gene encodes CDR1 SGHNT and CDR2 YYREEE (reference sequence). In DNA form, the CDR3 reads TGTGCCAGCAGCTTTGGGGCCTCTATGTTGGACGAGCAGTACTTC. This gives the protein CASSFGASMLDEQYF.

This clone was observed a single time. The same CDR3 is also encoded by other DNA sequences in this sample. This rearrangement joins TRBV27 to TRBJ2-7; a possible D gene is TRBD1 (6 bases). The V gene lost 5 bases and the J gene lost 0 bases, with 17 bases spanning the gap. CDR1 and CDR2 from the germline V gene are MNHEY and SMNVEV (reference sequence). There are 16 residues in the CDR3. CDR3 sequence reads: CASSPSTGSISYEQYF. The DNA for the CDR3 is TGTGCCAGCAGTCCCTCAACAGGGTCCATCTCCTACGAGCAGTACTTC.

The V call is TRBV4-1, the J call TRBJ1-3, with 10 bases lining up with TRBD1. V lost 3 bases, J lost 4 bases, and 12 bases stayed unmatched. CDR1 is MGHRA, CDR2 YSYEKL, per germline. The length of the CDR3 is 18 residues. The CDR3 sequence: CASSQGQGLSGTGNTIYF. The CDR3 bases are TGCGCCAGCAGCCAGGGACAGGGGCTCTCGGGCACGGGAAACACCATATATTTT.

This chain connects TRBV30 to TRBJ2-7; unclear D gene. Trimming pared 0 bases from V and 7 bases from J, leaving 10 bases between. CDR3 length: 12 residues. The germline CDR1 and CDR2 sequences are GTSNPN and SVGIG (reference sequence). The CDR3 loop reads CAWSVSFNEQYF. As DNA, the CDR3 is TGTGCCTGGAGTGTATCGTTCAATGAGCAGTACTTC. Supplemented by reference TRBV30 and TRBJ2-7, the full variable domain reads SQTIHQWPATLVQPVGSPLSLECTVEGTSNPNLYWYRQAAGRGLQLLFYSVGIGQISSEVPQNLSASRPQDRQFILSSKKLLLSDSGFYLCAWSVSFNEQYFGPGTRLTVT.

The rearrangement links TRBV7-9 to TRBJ2-2; TRBD1 agrees at 9 bases. V was clipped by 0 bases and J by 7 bases; unmatched bases: 6. CDR3 length equals 16 residues. Germline CDR1 is SEHNR and CDR2 is FQNEAQ (reference sequence). The CDR3 DNA reads TGTGCCAGCAGCTTAGCTTTGGGACAGGGAATCGGGGAGCTGTTTTTT. Translation: CASSLALGQGIGELFF.

This rearrangement joins TRBV9 to TRBJ2-5; D possibly uses TRBD1 or TRBD2 (5 bases each). Trimming shortened V by 0 bases and J by 0 bases, and 12 bases separated the two germline ends. This CDR3 is built from 16 residues. CDR1 is SGDLS and CDR2 is YYNGEE in the germline V gene. CDR3 sequence (DNA): TGTGCCAGCAGCGTAGGGGGGAGAGGAGACCAAGAGACCCAGTACTTC. It encodes CASSVGGRGDQETQYF. The full variable domain, completed using reference TRBV9 and TRBJ2-5, is DSGVTQTPKHLITATGQRVTLRCSPRSGDLSVYWYQQSLDQGLQFLIQYYNGEERAKGNILERFSAQQFPDLHSELNLSSLELGDSALYFCASSVGGRGDQETQYFGPGTRLLVL.

This clone was seen just once. The chain employs TRBV9 and TRBJ2-3; 8 nucleotides agree with TRBD1. Germline V gives CDR1 SGDLS, CDR2 YYNGEE. J lost 5 bases, V lost 8 bases, and 4 bases had no gene match. This CDR3 is 12 amino acids long. CDR3 coding DNA: TGTGCCAGTGACAGGGGTGGAGATACGCAGTATTTT. It codes for CASDRGGDTQYF.

The V call is TRBV10-3, the J call TRBJ1-1; a possible D gene is TRBD1 (5 bases). This CDR3 has 16 residues. Looked up from germline, CDR1 is ENHRY and CDR2 is SYGVKD. Trimming cost V 0 bases and J 0 bases, with 11 bases left between them. The CDR3 bases are TGTGCCATCAGTGAGTCGAGGGGTGGCGTGAACACTGAAGCTTTCTTT. The encoded protein is CAISESRGGVNTEAFF.

This chain joins TRBV19 and TRBJ2-7; the D is unclear. V lost 2 bases and J lost 2, with 7 bases in between. The CDR3 has 13 residues. Germline V gene data show CDR1 as LNHDA and CDR2 as SQIVND (reference sequence). CDR3: CASSIYPTYEQYF. The CDR3 coding sequence is TGTGCCAGTAGTATATATCCCACCTACGAGCAGTACTTC.

Points on this clone: This may stem from a read error, because a much larger clone lies one nucleotide away. The J gene is TRBJ2-7, the V gene TRBV4-1; TRBD2 might be the D (6 bases). This CDR3 is 16 amino acids long. The V end was cut by 0 bases, the J end by 3 bases, with 15 bases between. Germline assignment: CDR1 MGHRA and CDR2 YSYEKL. CDR3 bases: TGCGCCAGCAGCCAAGATTCCCGCGGGGCAAACTACGAGCAGTACTTC. Protein product: CASSQDSRGANYEQYF.